Listed below are T cell receptor beta chains from one sample, sequenced in a study of T cell changes during pregnancy in multiple sclerosis. TCRdb keeps only in-frame clones here, not all; method: immunoSEQ multiplex PCR. The sample holds tens of thousands of clones; approximately 91% are singletons and the top ten take 0.55% to 0.65%. The starting material was CD4+ T cells from peripheral blood mononuclear cells, obtained after pregnancy. All receptors come from a female donor in good health, enrolled as a control in a pregnancy study. The CDR3 runs from the conserved cysteine through the conserved F or W. A D gene is named only where the DNA matches it firmly. Expanded clones are given a class, and other clones once, few, many or no size at all.

V	J	D	size	DNA	CDR3
TRBV5-5	TRBJ1-1	NA	NA	TGTGCCAGCAGCTTGGCGATCAGTGATGGAGCTTTCTTT	CASSLAISDGAFF
TRBV11-2	TRBJ1-1	NA	once	TGTGCCAGCAGCTTGACCTTACCGGGCACTGAAGCTTTCTTT	CASSLTLPGTEAFF
TRBV7-2	TRBJ2-7	NA	NA	TGTGCCAGCAGCTTAAAACCTAGTCGAGCCGAGCAGTACTTC	CASSLKPSRAEQYF
TRBV7-2	TRBJ2-1	TRBD2	NA	TGTGCCAGCAGCTTGCTAGCGGGGGGCTTTAGCTCCTACAATGAGCAGTTCTTC	CASSLLAGGFSSYNEQFF
TRBV6-1	TRBJ2-3	TRBD1	NA	TGTGCCAGCAGTGGGTGGGGGAGAAACCGGGACGACAGGGGAGTCGATACGCAGTATTTT	CASSGWGRNRDDRGVDTQYF
TRBV5-1	TRBJ1-1	TRBD1	NA	TGCGCCAGCAGCTCTGGACAGGGTGGCACTGAAGCTTTCTTT	CASSSGQGGTEAFF
TRBV29-1	TRBJ2-2	TRBD2	NA	TGCAGCGCTATGAATAGCGGGAGGGCCACCGGGGAGCTGTTTTTT	CSAMNSGRATGELFF
TRBV5-1	TRBJ1-6	NA	NA	TGCGCCAGCAGCTTATCTAGGGGGAATTCACCCCTCCACTTT	CASSLSRGNSPLHF
TRBV5-1	TRBJ2-3	TRBD2	few	TGCGCCAGCAGCCCCACGGGAGGGGGGGGAGATACGCAGTATTTT	CASSPTGGGGDTQYF
TRBV7-9	TRBJ2-1	TRBD2	NA	TGTGCCAGCAGCTTGGGACTAGCGGCCTACAATGAGCAGTTCTTC	CASSLGLAAYNEQFF
TRBV6-6	TRBJ2-3	NA	NA	TGTGCCAGCAGCTTCGGCGGATATTCTAGCACAGATACGCAGTATTTT	CASSFGGYSSTDTQYF
TRBV18	TRBJ2-3	NA	NA	TGTGCCAGCTCAACTAGCACAGATACGCAGTATTTT	CASSTSTDTQYF
TRBV7-8	TRBJ2-6	TRBD1	once	TGTGCCAGCAGCCGAAAACGGGACAGCCCCCTCTCTGGGGCCAACGTCCTGACTTTC	CASSRKRDSPLSGANVLTF
TRBV6-4	TRBJ2-6	NA	NA	TGTGCCAGCAGTGACTCGAAGAGCGGCGTCCTGACTTTC	CASSDSKSGVLTF
TRBV4-1	TRBJ2-1	NA	NA	TGCGCCAGCAGCCAAGGGGAGGCAAGTCTAGCATATGAGCAGTTCTTC	CASSQGEASLAYEQFF
TRBV5-1	TRBJ1-3	TRBD1	few	TGCGCCAGCAGCTCCACTCCGGGACAGGGGCAATCTGGAAACACCATATATTTT	CASSSTPGQGQSGNTIYF
TRBV21-1	TRBJ2-7	NA	NA	TGTGCCAGCAGCATGGGAGATGAGGGAGAGAGCTACGAGCAGTACTTC	CASSMGDEGESYEQYF
TRBV4-2	TRBJ2-1	NA	once	TGTGCCAGCAGCCAGAGGGTAGCGCAGAGCTCCTACAATGAGCAGTTCTTC	CASSQRVAQSSYNEQFF
TRBV4-1	TRBJ2-2	TRBD2	few	TGCGCCAGCAGCCGAGCCCCGCTAGCGGGGGCGAACACCGGGGAGCTGTTTTTT	CASSRAPLAGANTGELFF
TRBV6-6	TRBJ2-7	TRBD1	NA	TGTGCTAGCAGCCAAACGGCTCACAGGGGGGAGCAGTACTTC	CASSQTAHRGEQYF
TRBV18	TRBJ2-1	TRBD1	NA	TGTGCCAGCTCACCACAGTTGGGGACAGGGGATGACAATGAGCAGTTCTTC	CASSPQLGTGDDNEQFF
TRBV4-1	TRBJ1-5	TRBD1	once	TGCGCCAGCAGCCATCCCCCGGGACAGGGGGATCAGCCCCAGCATTTT	CASSHPPGQGDQPQHF
TRBV6-1	TRBJ1-4	NA	NA	TGTGCCAGCAACATACAGGGCGCAACTAATGAAAAACTGTTTTTT	CASNIQGATNEKLFF
TRBV5-1	TRBJ2-7	TRBD2	NA	TGCGCCAGCAGCGGGACTAGCGGGAGGCTCTACGAGCAGTACTTC	CASSGTSGRLYEQYF
TRBV5-1	TRBJ2-5	NA	NA	TGCGCCAGCAGCTTGGGGCTCTTGGAGACCCAGTACTTC	CASSLGLLETQYF
TRBV30	TRBJ1-1	NA	NA	TGTGCCTGGTCGCAGGGGTCCGAAGCTTTCTTT	CAWSQGSEAFF
TRBV5-8	TRBJ2-1	NA	few	TGTGCCAGCAGCTTGGGGCAGGGGAGTGAGCAGTTCTTC	CASSLGQGSEQFF
TRBV19	TRBJ1-2	TRBD1	NA	TGTGCCAGTAGTATATCGCAGGGGGGAGATGGCTACACCTTC	CASSISQGGDGYTF
TRBV9	TRBJ2-3	NA	NA	TGTGCCAGCAGCGTAGTCGGTCGTCTAGACTACACAGATACGCAGTATTTT	CASSVVGRLDYTDTQYF
TRBV19	TRBJ1-5	NA	NA	TGTGCCACCAGCCCCAGACAGCTGAATCAGCCCCAGCATTTT	CATSPRQLNQPQHF
TRBV20-1	TRBJ2-7	NA	NA	TGCAGTGCTCGAGGACTGGGCGAGCAGTACTTC	CSARGLGEQYF
TRBV2	TRBJ2-5	TRBD1	NA	TGTGCCAGCAGTGAAAGGAAGGGGGCGAGAGTTGTGGGAGAGACCCAGTACTTC	CASSERKGARVVGETQYF
TRBV7-2	TRBJ2-7	NA	NA	TGTGCCAGCAGCTTAGACCCGCTAGCTTCCTACGAGCAGTACTTC	CASSLDPLASYEQYF
TRBV7-8	TRBJ2-6	NA	NA	TGTGCCAGCAGCTTCGGGGTTCAGGCAACTGGGGCCAACGTCCTGACTTTC	CASSFGVQATGANVLTF
TRBV15	TRBJ2-1	NA	once	TGTGCCACCAGCAGAGATCTTACTAGAGGGTATAAGGACAATGAGCAGTTCTTC	CATSRDLTRGYKDNEQFF
TRBV4-2	TRBJ2-6	TRBD2	NA	TGTGCCAGCAGCCAAGAACTACTAGCGGGAGTTGGGGCCAACGTCCTGACTTTC	CASSQELLAGVGANVLTF
TRBV28	TRBJ1-5	TRBD1	once	TGTGCCAGCAGTGATAGACAGGGAACTAGCAATCAGCCCCAGCATTTT	CASSDRQGTSNQPQHF
TRBV25-1	TRBJ2-2	TRBD1	NA	TGTGCCAGCAGTGGAAACCGCAGGGGGCCGACCGGGGAGCTGTTTTTT	CASSGNRRGPTGELFF
TRBV27	TRBJ2-3	NA	NA	TGTGCCAGCAGACCCACAGGTCGGTTTTATAGCACAGATACGCAGTATTTT	CASRPTGRFYSTDTQYF